The rows below give T cell receptor beta chains drawn from one sample of a study. TCRdb processed the 5' RACE reads anew with MiXCR; each CDR3 protein has one entry. The sample carries about 32,000 distinct CDR3 sequences, roughly a quarter recorded once. The sample was memory CD4+ T cells sorted from blood. The origin of the receptors is a female donor with breast cancer. The CDR3 runs from the conserved cysteine through the conserved F or W. Each record gives: J gene, clone size, D gene, CDR3 length, V gene, CDR3 protein, CDR3 DNA. The D gene is left open where the match is weak. The listing skips clone size in some rows; elsewhere it reads once, few, many or a size class.

TRBJ2-7,few,-,11,TRBV20-1,CSAREAGEQYF,TGCAGTGCTAGAGAGGCGGGGGAGCAGTACTTC
TRBJ2-1,-,TRBD1,16,TRBV6-5,CASSPTTGARDNEQFF,TGTGCCAGCAGTCCAACGACAGGGGCGAGGGACAATGAGCAGTTCTTC
TRBJ1-5,few,TRBD1,16,TRBV4-1,CASSPQGAESNQPQHF,TGCGCCAGCAGCCCTCAGGGGGCAGAGAGCAATCAGCCCCAGCATTTT
TRBJ2-3,-,-,13,TRBV28,CASTSPRPDTQYF,TGTGCCAGCACCAGTCCAAGACCAGATACGCAGTATTTT
TRBJ1-2,-,-,15,TRBV7-6,CASSLAAKTNYGYTF,TGTGCCAGCAGCTTAGCAGCTAAAACTAACTATGGCTACACCTTC
TRBJ2-1,-,-,13,TRBV11-2,CASRPGEVNEQFF,TGTGCCAGCAGACCCGGGGAGGTCAATGAGCAGTTCTTC
TRBJ2-7,-,-,11,TRBV5-1,CASSPDSLQYF,TGCGCCAGCAGCCCGGACAGCCTACAGTACTTC
TRBJ2-1,many,-,11,TRBV7-2,CASTSGGEQFF,TGTGCCAGCACCTCCGGGGGTGAGCAGTTCTTC
TRBJ2-1,many,TRBD2,18,TRBV5-1,CASSLALAVRSSYNEQFF,TGCGCCAGCAGCTTGGCACTAGCGGTAAGGAGCTCCTACAATGAGCAGTTCTTC
TRBJ2-2,few,-,13,TRBV6-2/TRBV6-3,CASSYEGVGELFF,TGTGCCAGCAGTTATGAAGGGGTAGGGGAGCTGTTTTTT
TRBJ2-1,few,TRBD2,14,TRBV24-1,CATGLAGDSREQFF,TGTGCCACCGGACTAGCGGGAGATAGCAGGGAGCAGTTCTTC
TRBJ2-1,-,-,13,TRBV12-3/TRBV12-4,CASSFANYNEQFF,TGTGCCAGCAGTTTTGCGAACTACAATGAGCAGTTCTTC
TRBJ1-2,many,-,13,TRBV12-3/TRBV12-4,CASSPGGADGYTF,TGTGCCAGCAGTCCCGGGGGGGCGGACGGCTACACCTTC
TRBJ2-5,many,-,14,TRBV27,CASSLWDGQETQYF,TGTGCCAGCAGTTTATGGGACGGACAAGAGACCCAGTACTTC
TRBJ2-1,-,TRBD2,20,TRBV9,CASSEGGLAGGPRVSNEQFF,TGTGCCAGCAGCGAGGGGGGACTAGCGGGGGGCCCCAGGGTTAGCAATGAGCAGTTCTTC
TRBJ2-7,medium-sized,TRBD1,16,TRBV6-5,CASSYDGTGVNYEQYF,TGTGCCAGCAGTTACGACGGGACAGGTGTTAACTACGAGCAGTACTTC
TRBJ1-3,many,-,13,TRBV25-1,CASSEGGGSTPYF,TGTGCCAGCAGTGAGGGTGGAGGCTCAACTCCATATTTT
TRBJ1-1,-,-,14,TRBV5-5,CASSPRTVNTEAFF,TGTGCCAGCAGCCCCAGGACAGTGAACACTGAAGCTTTCTTT
TRBJ2-7,few,TRBD1,14,TRBV7-7,CASSSGTGAYEQYF,TGTGCTAGCAGCTCCGGGACAGGAGCCTACGAGCAGTACTTC
TRBJ1-6,many,-,14,TRBV4-1,CASSQDFNNTPLHF,TGCGCCAGCAGCCAGGACTTTAACAATACACCCCTCCACTTT
TRBJ2-2,-,-,17,TRBV7-2,CASSRTTGLVKTGELFF,TGTGCCAGCAGCCGAACTACGGGGCTTGTGAAAACCGGGGAGCTGTTTTTT
TRBJ2-1,many,TRBD1,16,TRBV5-1,CASSLNRAGGFNEQFF,TGCGCCAGCAGCTTGAATAGGGCAGGGGGCTTCAATGAGCAGTTCTTC
TRBJ2-4,many,-,14,TRBV7-9,CASSLRDSRSIQYF,TGTGCCAGCAGCCTCCGGGACTCAAGGAGCATTCAGTACTTC
TRBJ2-1,-,-,12,TRBV20-1,CSASRGTNEQFF,TGCAGTGCTAGCCGGGGGACCAATGAGCAGTTCTTC
TRBJ1-5,many,TRBD1,13,TRBV24-1,CATQTGPRQPQHF,TGTGCCACCCAGACAGGGCCCAGGCAGCCCCAGCATTTT
TRBJ2-2,-,-,15,TRBV9,CASSDPGQNTGELFF,TGTGCCAGCAGCGACCCAGGACAAAACACCGGGGAGCTGTTTTTT
TRBJ2-5,few,-,16,TRBV7-8,CASSGAQARPQETQYF,TGTGCCAGCAGCGGGGCGCAAGCCAGGCCGCAAGAGACCCAGTACTTC
TRBJ2-5,-,-,15,TRBV24-1,CATSDPGQPLETQYF,TGTGCCACCAGTGATCCCGGACAGCCGCTTGAGACCCAGTACTTC
TRBJ1-1,many,-,12,TRBV7-6,CASSLAGTEAFF,TGTGCCAGCAGCTTAGCTGGGACTGAGGCTTTCTTT
TRBJ2-3,-,-,14,TRBV6-6,CASSYWASTDTQYF,TGTGCCAGCAGTTACTGGGCTAGCACAGATACGCAGTATTTT
TRBJ1-2,-,-,14,TRBV27,CASTNREGGYGYTF,TGTGCCAGCACTAACAGGGAAGGCGGCTATGGCTACACCTTC
TRBJ2-2,many,TRBD2,17,TRBV4-1,CASSQDQTSGRSGELFF,TGCGCCAGCAGCCAAGATCAGACTAGCGGGAGGAGCGGGGAGCTGTTTTTT
TRBJ2-1,many,-,17,TRBV20-1,CSAKSMEGANSYNEQFF,TGCAGTGCCAAGTCTATGGAAGGGGCCAACTCCTACAATGAGCAGTTCTTC
TRBJ2-7,many,-,12,TRBV12-3/TRBV12-4,CASSLEWGEQYF,TGTGCCAGCAGTTTAGAGTGGGGCGAGCAGTACTTC
TRBJ2-3,few,TRBD2,16,TRBV28,CASSPWREGGTDTQYF,TGTGCCAGCAGCCCGTGGCGGGAGGGAGGCACAGATACGCAGTATTTT
TRBJ2-2,-,TRBD1,14,TRBV20-1,CSARDRDRAGELFF,TGCAGTGCTAGAGACAGGGACAGGGCCGGGGAGCTGTTTTTT
TRBJ2-5,-,-,15,TRBV7-9,CASSFSVIPRETQYF,TGTGCCAGCAGCTTCTCAGTCATCCCCCGGGAGACCCAGTACTTC
TRBJ1-2,many,TRBD1,13,TRBV6-1,CASSDHPSDRCYF,TGTGCCAGCAGTGACCACCCCTCGGACAGGTGCTACTTC
TRBJ1-1,-,-,13,TRBV27,CASSLRGKTEAFF,TGTGCCAGCAGTTTAAGGGGGAAAACTGAAGCTTTCTTT
TRBJ2-3,-,-,14,TRBV2,CASAGQVSTDTQYF,TGTGCCAGCGCGGGGCAGGTTAGCACAGATACGCAGTATTTT
TRBJ1-2,medium-sized,-,13,TRBV6-5,CASRDSPNYGYTF,TGTGCCAGCAGGGACAGCCCTAACTATGGCTACACCTTC
TRBJ1-1,-,TRBD1,18,TRBV29-1,CSAQGQGVGGFMNTEAFF,TGCAGCGCACAGGGACAGGGGGTCGGGGGGTTCATGAACACTGAAGCTTTCTTT
TRBJ2-7,few,-,16,TRBV30,CAWTRVQWRETYEQYF,TGTGCCTGGACACGTGTACAGTGGAGGGAAACCTACGAGCAGTACTTC
TRBJ2-7,medium-sized,-,15,TRBV5-1,CASSLGQGSSYEQYF,TGCGCCAGCAGCTTGGGGCAGGGCAGCTCCTACGAGCAGTACTTC
TRBJ1-5,once,-,15,TRBV2,CASSERDISSQPQHF,TGTGCCAGCAGTGAGAGGGACATTAGCAGTCAGCCCCAGCATTTT
TRBJ2-7,-,-,15,TRBV27,CASSFNSDTTYEQYF,TGTGCCAGCAGTTTCAATAGCGACACAACCTACGAGCAGTACTTC
TRBJ1-5,many,TRBD1,15,TRBV5-1,CASSPGQGSDQPQHF,TGCGCCAGCAGCCCTGGACAGGGATCGGACCAGCCCCAGCATTTT
TRBJ1-2,-,-,15,TRBV6-2/TRBV6-3,CASSSLQGFGYGYTF,TGTGCCAGCAGTTCCCTCCAGGGTTTCGGCTATGGCTACACCTTC
TRBJ2-7,many,-,13,TRBV28,CASSSTDQYEQYF,TGTGCCAGCAGTTCGACAGATCAATACGAGCAGTACTTC
TRBJ1-2,-,TRBD1,16,TRBV27,CASSLFPTGGNYGYTF,TGTGCCAGCAGTTTATTCCCGACAGGGGGTAACTATGGCTACACCTTC
TRBJ2-1,few,-,14,TRBV4-1,CASSQLRTDNEQFF,TGCGCCAGCAGCCAACTCCGAACCGACAATGAGCAGTTCTTC
TRBJ1-5,many,-,14,TRBV28,CASSSYDSNQPQHF,TGTGCCAGCAGTTCATACGACAGTAATCAGCCCCAGCATTTT
TRBJ1-1,-,-,13,TRBV4-1,CASSHRGLTEAFF,TGCGCCAGCAGCCACCGGGGGTTGACTGAAGCTTTCTTT
TRBJ2-2,-,-,12,TRBV6-2/TRBV6-3,CASGLYDGELFF,TGTGCCAGCGGATTGTATGACGGGGAGCTGTTTTTT
TRBJ1-1,few,-,13,TRBV10-2,CASRAQGNTEAFF,TGCGCCAGCAGGGCTCAGGGGAACACTGAAGCTTTCTTT
TRBJ1-1,many,-,15,TRBV5-1,CASSSPPHGNTEAFF,TGCGCCAGCAGCTCGCCCCCCCATGGAAACACTGAAGCTTTCTTT
TRBJ1-5,-,-,14,TRBV4-3,CASSQDRYNQPQHF,TGCGCCAGCAGCCAAGATCGGTACAATCAGCCCCAGCATTTT
TRBJ1-1,many,-,14,TRBV12-3/TRBV12-4,CASSLLGPQPSAFF,TGTGCCAGCAGTTTATTAGGGCCGCAGCCATCCGCTTTCTTT
TRBJ2-3,-,-,14,TRBV12-3/TRBV12-4,CASGRGPSSDTQYF,TGTGCCAGCGGCAGGGGACCGTCGTCAGATACGCAGTATTTT